These 32 T cell receptor beta chains were all obtained from the same sample, sequenced in a study of CD8 T cells in Susac syndrome. When the RNA was reverse transcribed, random hexamers were used with an input of roughly 0.45 to 1 ug. TCRdb ran MiXCR on the immunoSEQ multiplex PCR reads and lists one entry per CDR3 protein. The sample lists about 140,000 distinct CDR3 sequences, approximately 95% occurring once. Sample: CD4+ T cells from PBMCs. Receptor source: a human donor with Susac syndrome.

The rearrangement links TRBV7-8 to TRBJ1-1, with a weak D call TRBD1 (6 bases). CDR1 and CDR2 (germline): SGHVS, FQNEAQ. The CDR3 sequence is 15 residues long. Trimming took off 1 base at V and 4 bases at J, with 13 bases between the two ends. The CDR3 reads CASSLDGGAITEAFF. CDR3 coding DNA: TGTGCCAGCAGCTTAGACGGGGGCGCAATCACTGAAGCTTTCTTT.

The rearrangement links TRBV27 to TRBJ1-2, with a possible D match to TRBD1 (6 bases). CDR1 is MNHEY, CDR2 SMNVEV, per germline (reference sequence). V gave up 5 bases and J gave up 8 bases, with 9 bases separating them. This CDR3 contains 11 residues. For the CDR3, the DNA is TGTGCCAGCAGTCAAGGACAGGGCTACACCTTC. Translating it yields CASSQGQGYTF.

CDR3: CASSRTGNQPQHF. CDR3 DNA sequence: TGTGCCAGCAGTCGTACAGGGAATCAGCCCCAGCATTTT. J is TRBJ1-5 and V is TRBV12-3 or TRBV12-4; maybe TRBD1 (6 bases). The V end was cut by 5 bases, the J end by 4 bases, with 9 bases between. The CDR3 totals 13 residues.

This chain connects TRBV7-2 to TRBJ2-2; D is undetermined. The length of the CDR3 is 12 residues. V lost 5 bases, J lost 4 bases, and 5 bases lay in between. The germline CDR1 and CDR2 sequences are SGHTA and FQGNSA. This CDR3 reads CASSPFTGELFF. DNA of the CDR3: TGTGCCAGCAGCCCCTTCACCGGGGAGCTGTTTTTT.

The V call is TRBV7-3, the J call TRBJ1-2, with TRBD1 matching over 8 bases. The CDR3 consists of 15 residues. The junction had 9 bases not matched to a gene; V was cut back by 5 bases and J by 4 bases. The germline V gene encodes CDR1 SGHTA and CDR2 FQGTGA. The CDR3 nucleotides read TGTGCCAGCAGCCCGGCGGACAGGGTGATCTATGGCTACACCTTC. Encoded protein: CASSPADRVIYGYTF. The complete variable domain, with remaining parts taken from reference TRBV7-3 and TRBJ1-2, reads GAGVSQTPSNKVTEKGKYVELRCDPISGHTALYWYRQSLGQGPEFLIYFQGTGAADDSGLPNDRFFAVRPEGSVSTLKIQRTERGDSAVYLCASSPADRVIYGYTFGSGTRLTVV.

The rearrangement joins TRBV12-3 or TRBV12-4 to TRBJ2-7; TRBD1 might be the D (6 bases). The CDR3 spans 13 residues. V lost 4 bases, J lost 2 bases, and 9 bases lay in between. CDR3 sequence reads: CASSSRGPYEQYF. CDR3 bases: TGTGCCAGCAGTTCCAGGGGCCCCTACGAGCAGTACTTC.

This chain connects TRBV25-1 to TRBJ2-4, with D maybe TRBD1 (6 bases). Germline V lookup: CDR1 MGHDK, CDR2 SYGVNS. CDR3 length: 16 residues. Trimming shortened V by 4 bases and J by 2 bases, and 15 bases separated the two germline ends. The CDR3 region has the DNA TGTGCCAGCAGTGTTGTTCAGGGGCCGACCAAAAACATTCAGTACTTC. It is translated as CASSVVQGPTKNIQYF. The full variable domain, rest sourced from reference TRBV25-1 and TRBJ2-4, is EADIYQTPRYLVIGTGKKITLECSQTMGHDKMYWYQQDPGMELHLIHYSYGVNSTEKGDLSSESTVSRIRTEHFPLTLESARPSHTSQYLCASSVVQGPTKNIQYFGAGTRLSVL.

The chain uses TRBV7-2 and TRBJ2-7; 14 bases line up with TRBD2. J gave up 4 bases and V 4 bases, and 0 bases lay outside the gene matches. Looked up from germline, CDR1 is SGHTA and CDR2 is FQGNSA. The CDR3 contains 14 residues. The CDR3 DNA reads as TGTGCCAGCAGCTGGACTAGCGGGAGGTACGAGCAGTACTTC. Its protein product is CASSWTSGRYEQYF.

This chain links TRBV30 with TRBJ1-2, with D perhaps TRBD1 (6 bases). The CDR3 is made up of 12 amino acids. The ends were cut back, 3 bases at V and 5 bases at J, with 10 bases in the middle. CDR1 is GTSNPN, CDR2 SVGIG, per germline (reference sequence). The DNA for the CDR3 is TGTGCCTGGAGGTCCGGACAGTATGGCTACACCTTC. The encoded protein is CAWRSGQYGYTF.

The CDR3 region has the DNA TGTGCCTGGAGTGTACAAGGGGAAACCTCCTACGAGCAGTACTTC. Translated: CAWSVQGETSYEQYF. The chain recombines TRBV30 with TRBJ2-7; a weak D match, TRBD1 (5 bases). The CDR3 loop spans 15 amino acids. Germline V gives CDR1 GTSNPN, CDR2 SVGIG (reference sequence). Trimming left V 0 bases short and J 0 bases short, with 12 bases between.

V gene TRBV20-1 combines with J gene TRBJ2-1; a weak D match, TRBD1 (5 bases). Germline V lookup: CDR1 DFQATT, CDR2 SNEGSKA (reference sequence). Trimming left V 6 bases short and J 4 bases short, with 19 bases between. This CDR3 is built from 15 residues. The CDR3 loop reads CSAKPRGVLYNEQFF. CDR3 bases: TGCAGTGCCAAACCAAGGGGCGTCCTTTACAATGAGCAGTTCTTC.

The V call is TRBV10-3, the J call TRBJ2-5; no clear D gene. Germline CDR1 and CDR2: ENHRY and SYGVKD. The V gene lost 0 bases and the J gene lost 5 bases, with 4 bases spanning the gap. The CDR3 sequence is 12 residues long. CDR3 protein: CAISESGETQYF. The DNA for the CDR3 is TGTGCCATCAGTGAGTCCGGGGAGACCCAGTACTTC.

The chain uses TRBV9 and TRBJ2-3; tentative D call: TRBD2 (6 bases). Germline V lookup: CDR1 SGDLS, CDR2 YYNGEE. CDR3 length: 14 residues. V lost 4 bases to trimming and J lost 6 bases, with 15 bases between them. The CDR3 DNA is TGTGCCAGCAGCCTCGGACTACAGGCGGATACGCAGTATTTT. It is translated as CASSLGLQADTQYF.

The chain uses TRBV20-1 and TRBJ2-3; tentative D call: TRBD2 (7 bases). The germline gives CDR1 DFQATT, CDR2 SNEGSKA (reference sequence). The CDR3 is 15 amino acids. Trimming removed 5 bases at V and 0 bases at J, with 15 bases between. CDR3 bases: TGCAGTGCTCGGTGGGGGGGGGCTAGCACAGATACGCAGTATTTT. Its protein is CSARWGGASTDTQYF.

The chain joins TRBV30 to TRBJ1-1, with D possibly matching TRBD1 (5 bases). The germline CDR1 and CDR2 sequences are GTSNPN and SVGIG (reference sequence). V was trimmed by 4 bases and J by 6 bases, leaving 15 bases between them. This CDR3 contains 13 residues. CDR3 DNA: TGTGCCTGGATTAACGGGGGTCGCGCTGAAGCTTTCTTT. Amino acids: CAWINGGRAEAFF.

CDR3 nucleotides: TGCAGTGCAAAGGCGGGTAGCGGCACCTACAATGAGCAGTTCTTC. Protein: CSAKAGSGTYNEQFF. J is TRBJ2-1 and V is TRBV20-1; maybe TRBD2 (6 bases). Trimming removed 6 bases from V and 2 bases from J, with 17 bases in between. Germline V gene lookup returns CDR1 DFQATT and CDR2 SNEGSKA (reference sequence). CDR3 length: 15 residues.

This rearrangement joins TRBV12-3 or TRBV12-4 to TRBJ1-5, with D perhaps matching TRBD1 (6 bases). The CDR3 consists of 14 residues. Trimming left V 7 bases short and J 3 bases short, with 13 bases between. CDR3 sequence (DNA): TGTGCCAGCACCCCACAGGGCCCCAATCAGCCCCAGCATTTT. Its translation: CASTPQGPNQPQHF.

The CDR3 coding sequence is TGCAGCGTTGATTCTAGGGGCACAGATACGCAGTATTTT. Encoded protein: CSVDSRGTDTQYF. The V gene is TRBV29-1, the J gene TRBJ2-3; D not certain. Germline assignment: CDR1 SQVTM and CDR2 ANQGSEA. The CDR3 totals 13 residues. Trimming cost V 3 bases and J 1 base, with 8 bases left between them.

The chain joins TRBV6-5 to TRBJ1-6; 11 bases agree with TRBD1. V lost 4 bases, J lost 10 bases, and 12 bases stayed unmatched. This CDR3 is built from 17 residues. CDR1 is MNHEY and CDR2 is SVGAGI in the germline V gene. The DNA for the CDR3 is TGTGCCAGCAGTTTTAGCGGGACAGGGGGTGTTCGGTCACCCCTCCACTTT. As protein: CASSFSGTGGVRSPLHF.

V and J are TRBV5-1 and TRBJ2-5, with no clear D. CDR3 length: 11 residues. CDR1 and CDR2 from the germline V gene are SGHRS and YFSETQ. Trimming removed 9 bases from V and 4 bases from J, with 10 bases in between. The CDR3 DNA follows: TGCGCCACGAATGGCGGAGAGACCCAGTACTTC. Residues: CATNGGETQYF.

CDR3 sequence (DNA): TGTGCCAGCAGTGAAAGGCCAGACCCTCCGGGCTACACCTTC. Its protein product is CASSERPDPPGYTF. The chain links TRBV2 to TRBJ1-2, with unresolved D. CDR3 size: 14 residues. Trimming took 2 bases from V and 8 from J, leaving 15 bases between them. Looked up from germline, CDR1 is SNHLY and CDR2 is FYNNEI.

The V gene is TRBV5-1, the J gene TRBJ2-7; 9 bases are shared with TRBD1. Trimming removed 0 bases from V and 1 base from J; junction bases left unmatched: 5. CDR3 length equals 16 residues. Germline V CDR1 and CDR2: SGHRS, YFSETQ. CDR3 nucleotide sequence: TGCGCCAGCAGCTTGGCGGCCGGGACAGGGTCCTACGAGCAGTACTTC. It translates to CASSLAAGTGSYEQYF. The full variable domain, its missing parts supplied by reference TRBV5-1 and TRBJ2-7, is KAGVTQTPRYLIKTRGQQVTLSCSPISGHRSVSWYQQTPGQGLQFLFEYFSETQRNKGNFPGRFSGRQFSNSRSEMNVSTLELGDSALYLCASSLAAGTGSYEQYFGPGTRLTVT.

This clonotype was recorded once. The V call is TRBV9, the J call TRBJ2-6; D is ambiguous. CDR3 size: 14 residues. Germline V gene lookup returns CDR1 SGDLS and CDR2 YYNGEE. Trimming pared 0 bases from V and 7 bases from J, leaving 8 bases between. The CDR3 protein is CASSVEEAANVLTF. The CDR3 nucleotides are TGTGCCAGCAGCGTAGAGGAAGCCGCCAACGTCCTGACTTTC. Variable domain in full (rest from reference TRBV9 and TRBJ2-6): DSGVTQTPKHLITATGQRVTLRCSPRSGDLSVYWYQQSLDQGLQFLIQYYNGEERAKGNILERFSAQQFPDLHSELNLSSLELGDSALYFCASSVEEAANVLTFGAGSRLTVL.

This chain joins TRBV29-1 and TRBJ2-7; tentatively, D is TRBD1 (5 bases). Germline CDR1 and CDR2: SQVTM and ANQGSEA. This CDR3 has 13 amino acids. V lost 4 bases to trimming and J lost 0 bases, with 10 bases between them. The CDR3 DNA reads TGCAGCGTTGGGACACCGAGCTCCTACGAGCAGTACTTC. It is translated as CSVGTPSSYEQYF.

This chain uses TRBV7-2 with TRBJ2-3; 9 positions agree with TRBD2. Losses at the gene ends were 4 bases for V and 5 bases for J; bases not matched to a gene: 7. The CDR3 is made up of 15 amino acids. Germline assignment: CDR1 SGHTA and CDR2 FQGNSA. Here the CDR3 reads CASSSIAGVGDTQYF. CDR3 sequence (DNA): TGTGCCAGCAGCTCAATAGCGGGAGTGGGAGATACGCAGTATTTT.

This CDR3 reads CASSGQQGGNQPQHF. In DNA, the CDR3 is TGTGCCAGCAGTGGACAACAGGGTGGCAATCAGCCCCAGCATTTT. The rearrangement links TRBV2 to TRBJ1-5; tentatively, D is TRBD1 (6 bases). CDR1 and CDR2 (germline): SNHLY, FYNNEI. Trimming took 4 bases from V and 2 from J, leaving 12 bases between them. This CDR3 is 15 amino acids long. Full variable domain (outside the CDR3, taken from reference TRBV2 and TRBJ1-5): EPEVTQTPSHQVTQMGQEVILRCVPISNHLYFYWYRQILGQKVEFLVSFYNNEISEKSEIFDDQFSVERPDGSNFTLKIRSTKLEDSAMYFCASSGQQGGNQPQHFGDGTRLSIL.

The V call is TRBV5-4, the J call TRBJ1-2, with D maybe TRBD1 (5 bases). CDR3 length equals 12 residues. V dropped 4 bases and J dropped 8 bases, with 12 bases sitting between them. Germline assignment: CDR1 SGHNT and CDR2 YYREEE (reference sequence). This chain's CDR3 is CASSPGGLGYTF. CDR3 DNA sequence: TGTGCCAGCAGCCCGGGGGGTCTCGGCTACACCTTC.

V gene TRBV20-1 combines with J gene TRBJ2-1; D unresolved. CDR1 is DFQATT, CDR2 SNEGSKA, per germline (reference sequence). This CDR3 is 10 amino acids long. V was pared by 6 bases and J by 3 bases, with 3 bases between. CDR3 nucleotide sequence: TGCAGTGCGTTCTACAATGAGCAGTTCTTC. The encoded protein is CSAFYNEQFF.

V usage is TRBV12-3 or TRBV12-4 and J usage is TRBJ1-1; D gene unclear. The CDR3 sequence is 13 residues long. The V and J ends lost 5 bases and 6 bases respectively, with 13 bases between them. The CDR3 spells CASSGLLSAEAFF. CDR3 bases: TGTGCCAGCAGTGGACTTTTGTCAGCTGAAGCTTTCTTT.

In the case of this clonotype: An end of the junction does not agree with germline; a read error may underlie this. The gene calls are TRBV11-1 and TRBJ1-1; D might be TRBD1 (6 bases). CDR1 is SGHAT, CDR2 FQDESV, per germline (reference sequence). The length of the CDR3 is 14 residues. The CDR3 sequence is CASSFDRTGTEASF. CDR3 sequence (DNA): TGTGCCAGCAGCTTCGACAGGACGGGCACTGAAGCTTCCTTT. Complete variable domain (other parts from reference TRBV11-1 and TRBJ1-1): EAEVAQSPRYKITEKSQAVAFWCDPISGHATLYWYRQILGQGPELLVQFQDESVVDDSQLPKDRFSAERLKGVDSTLKIQPAELGDSAMYLCASSFDRTGTEASFGQGTRLTVV.

The chain uses TRBV29-1 and TRBJ1-1, with D possibly being TRBD1 (6 bases). V lost 7 bases, J lost 0 bases, and 12 bases lay in between. This CDR3 contains 13 residues. Germline-derived CDR1 and CDR2 are SQVTM and ANQGSEA. This CDR3 reads CSALRGVNTEAFF. In DNA form, the CDR3 reads TGCAGCGCTCTAAGGGGGGTGAACACTGAAGCTTTCTTT.

This rearrangement joins TRBV30 to TRBJ2-7, with TRBD1 matching 8 bases. The germline V gene has CDR1 GTSNPN and CDR2 SVGIG (reference sequence). Trimming removed 4 bases from V and 7 bases from J; junction bases left unmatched: 3. The CDR3 runs 11 residues. The CDR3 here is CAWTGGGEQYF. The CDR3, as DNA: TGTGCCTGGACAGGGGGCGGGGAGCAGTACTTC.